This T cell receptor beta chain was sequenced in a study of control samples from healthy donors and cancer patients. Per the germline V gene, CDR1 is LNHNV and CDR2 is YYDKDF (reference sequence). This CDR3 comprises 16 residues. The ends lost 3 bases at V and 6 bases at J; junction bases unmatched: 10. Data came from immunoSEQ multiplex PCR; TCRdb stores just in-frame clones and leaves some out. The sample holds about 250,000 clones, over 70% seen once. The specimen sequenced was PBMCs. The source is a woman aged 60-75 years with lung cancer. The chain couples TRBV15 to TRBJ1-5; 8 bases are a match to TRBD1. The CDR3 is CATSSGQGVAGQPQHF. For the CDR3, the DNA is TGTGCCACCAGCAGTGGACAGGGAGTTGCGGGTCAGCCCCAGCATTTT.